The 18 T cell receptor beta chains below were found in one sample sequenced in a study of blood T cell repertoires in COVID-19. Sequencing was performed with immunoSEQ multiplex PCR; in TCRdb, only in-frame clones are kept and a portion is missing. The data show fewer than 250,000 clones, 83% seen once. The sample was peripheral blood. Every receptor here comes from a human donor in a cohort sampled during active COVID-19.

This clone was seen just once. The chain recombines TRBV5-1 with TRBJ1-1; 11 nucleotides align to TRBD1. V lost 4 bases and J lost 4; bases outside the gene matches: 3. Per germline, CDR1 SGHRS and CDR2 YFSETQ. The CDR3 runs to 14 residues. DNA for the CDR3: TGCGCCAGCAGCCCCGGGACAGGGGGCACTGAAGCTTTCTTT. The encoded protein is CASSPGTGGTEAFF.

The rearrangement joins TRBV3-1 (or the pseudogene TRBV3-2) to TRBJ1-4, with 7 bases identical to TRBD1. Germline trimming cut 0 bases from V and 8 bases from J; bases unmatched to any gene: 6. The length of the CDR3 is 15 residues. Germline assignment: CDR1 LGHDT and CDR2 YNNKEL (reference sequence). DNA for the CDR3: TGTGCCAGCAGCCAAGAACAGGGGAGTGGAGAAAAACTGTTTTTT. This gives the protein CASSQEQGSGEKLFF.

In nucleotides, the CDR3 is TGTGCCAGCAGCTTAGCGGGGAGGCCCGATGGGGAAAAACTGTTTTTT. The encoded protein is CASSLAGRPDGEKLFF. This chain uses TRBV7-9 with TRBJ1-4; D is undetermined. Trimming pared 0 bases from V and 8 bases from J, leaving 16 bases between. The CDR3 consists of 16 residues. Germline V gene lookup returns CDR1 SEHNR and CDR2 FQNEAQ (reference sequence).

This chain connects TRBV5-6 to TRBJ2-3; TRBD1 matches 9 bases. Germline CDR1 is SGHDT and CDR2 is YYEEEE. The ends lost 4 bases at V and 5 bases at J; junction bases unmatched: 8. There are 15 residues in the CDR3. DNA for the CDR3: TGTGCCAGCAGCCGGGGGACAGGGACAGGAGATACGCAGTATTTT. It yields the protein CASSRGTGTGDTQYF.

On this clone: Other DNA sequences from this sample encode an identical CDR3 as well. The chain employs TRBV14 and TRBJ2-1; 11 bases map to TRBD1. V dropped 1 base and J dropped 5; count of bases not matched to a gene: 4. The CDR3 has 16 amino acids. Germline loops: CDR1 SGHDN, CDR2 FVKESK. The CDR3 region has the DNA TGTGCCAGCAGCCAAGTCCCGGGACAGGGGGACAATGAGCAGTTCTTC. Translation: CASSQVPGQGDNEQFF.

In its sample, this clone was seen a few times. This chain uses TRBV7-6 with TRBJ2-1, with unresolved D. Germline V gives CDR1 SGHVS, CDR2 FNYEAQ. The V end lost 2 bases, the J end lost 0 bases, and 8 bases lay between the germline ends. The CDR3 totals 15 residues. The DNA of the CDR3 is TGTGCCAGCAGCTTATTATCTAGCTCCTACAATGAGCAGTTCTTC. This encodes CASSLLSSSYNEQFF.

V is TRBV20-1 and J is TRBJ2-1; D is unclear. The germline gives CDR1 DFQATT, CDR2 SNEGSKA (reference sequence). V dropped 6 bases and J dropped 3 bases, with 6 bases sitting between them. This CDR3 comprises 11 residues. Here the CDR3 DNA reads TGCAGTGCCACCTACTACAATGAGCAGTTCTTC. Translated, it gives CSATYYNEQFF.

The chain couples TRBV10-3 to TRBJ1-1, with unresolved D. Trimming left V 10 bases short and J 1 base short, with 13 bases between. The CDR3 spans 13 residues. The germline gives CDR1 ENHRY, CDR2 SYGVKD. The DNA of the CDR3 is TGTGCCACCAAGGTCCAGGAGAACACTGAAGCTTTCTTT. This codes for CATKVQENTEAFF.

The J gene is TRBJ2-5, the V gene TRBV5-1, with 10 bases matching TRBD1. The V gene's germline CDR1 is SGHRS and CDR2 YFSETQ. The CDR3 is made up of 14 amino acids. V lost 2 bases, J lost 4 bases, and 2 bases stayed unmatched. CDR3 DNA: TGCGCCAGCAGCTTTGGACAGGGGGGAGAGACCCAGTACTTC. Its protein product is CASSFGQGGETQYF.

The chain recombines TRBV10-1 with TRBJ2-5; the match to TRBD2 covers 13 bases. J was trimmed by 5 bases and V by 3 bases; bases with no gene match: 6. The CDR3 extends over 16 amino acids. Germline V CDR1 and CDR2: WNHNN, SYGVQD (reference sequence). The DNA of the CDR3 is TGCGCCAGCAGTGAACGGGGACTAGCGGGGACGGAGACCCAGTACTTC. The encoded protein is CASSERGLAGTETQYF.

The CDR3 DNA reads TGTGCCAGCAACGGGGATGCGAACACCGGGGAGCTGTTTTTT. Protein sequence: CASNGDANTGELFF. V gene TRBV9 combines with J gene TRBJ2-2, with D possibly TRBD2 on 5 matching bases. Germline values: CDR1 SGDLS, CDR2 YYNGEE. V lost 6 bases and J lost 0, with 9 bases in between. There are 14 residues in the CDR3.

This clone has just one count. The chain is built from TRBV28 and TRBJ2-6; TRBD2 matches 7 bases. The V gene end was trimmed by 2 bases and the J gene end by 2 bases; junction bases not matched to a gene: 3. This CDR3 spans 16 amino acids. CDR1 is MDHEN, CDR2 SYDVKM, per germline. For the CDR3, the DNA is TGTGCCAGCAGTTTAGTCCGGGGGGCTGGGGCCAACGTCCTGACTTTC. Translated, it gives CASSLVRGAGANVLTF.

Concerning this clone: Other DNA sequences within the sample encode an identical CDR3. The chain employs TRBV10-3 and TRBJ2-3, with D possibly TRBD2 on 6 matching bases. The V gene lost 8 bases and the J gene lost 6 bases, with 15 bases spanning the gap. CDR1 is ENHRY and CDR2 is SYGVKD in the germline V gene. This CDR3 region has 13 residues. The CDR3 DNA is TGTGCCATCGCCCGGGAGTCCCCCGATACGCAGTATTTT. The encoded protein is CAIARESPDTQYF.

This chain uses TRBV5-4 with TRBJ2-7, with D tentatively TRBD1 (5 bases). V was pared by 4 bases and J by 1 base, with 12 bases between. The germline CDR1 and CDR2 sequences are SGHNT and YYREEE (reference sequence). This CDR3 contains 14 residues. As DNA, the CDR3 is TGTGCCAGCAGCATACAGGCAGTTTCCTACGAGCAGTACTTC. Translation gives CASSIQAVSYEQYF.

The V call is TRBV6-6, the J call TRBJ2-1; possibly TRBD2 for D (6 bases). The CDR3 runs 16 residues. Germline CDR1 reads MNHNY; CDR2 reads SVGAGI (reference sequence). The V end was cut by 5 bases, the J end by 9 bases, with 23 bases between. Written as DNA, the CDR3 is TGTGCCAGCAGTCCCCGTTCGAGGGAGAGGGGAGGTGAGCAGTTCTTC. Its translation is CASSPRSRERGGEQFF.

This CDR3 is CASSTRGRLAYEQYF. As DNA, the CDR3 is TGTGCCAGCAGCACGCGCGGCAGATTAGCCTACGAGCAGTACTTC. This sequence joins TRBV5-8 and TRBJ2-7; D gene ambiguous. The CDR3 is made up of 15 amino acids. In germline, CDR1 is SGHTS, CDR2 YDEGEE. Trimming pared 4 bases from V and 2 bases from J, leaving 16 bases between.

The chain recombines TRBV7-2 with TRBJ1-2; 9 positions match TRBD1. The CDR3 sequence is 16 residues long. The germline CDR1 and CDR2 sequences are SGHTA and FQGNSA. V was clipped by 6 bases and J by 8 bases; unmatched bases: 16. CDR3 amino acids: CASSLMAGGQGKGYTF. For the CDR3, the DNA is TGTGCCAGCAGTTTAATGGCCGGGGGACAGGGCAAGGGCTACACCTTC.

The chain joins TRBV19 to TRBJ2-6; a weak D match, TRBD1 (5 bases). CDR3 length: 16 residues. With 4 bases removed from V and 0 bases from J, the gap between germline ends came to 10 bases. CDR1 is LNHDA, CDR2 SQIVND, per germline (reference sequence). CDR3 nucleotide sequence: TGTGCCAGTAGTAAGGGGATTGCCTCTGGGGCCAACGTCCTGACTTTC. Protein: CASSKGIASGANVLTF.